This T cell receptor beta chain was sequenced in a study of shared clonotypes between healthy human individuals. Study-wide results and caveats: Depth of sequencing was expected to influence donor clonotype sharing. The diversity represented, both genetic and in exposure history, was limited by few donors.

Deep-level settings were used for running the assay. TCRdb keeps only in-frame clones here, not all; method: immunoSEQ multiplex PCR. The data hold some 510,000 clones, with 79% observed a single time. Only one count was recorded for this clone. Its cognate antigen is unknown. The CDR3 spans 17 residues. Trimming cost V 4 bases and J 7 bases; bases outside gene matches: 13. Germline CDR1 and CDR2: LNHDA and SQIVND (reference sequence). All donors were Caucasian adults living in Nashville, Tennessee. The receptor's source is a woman in her 40s in good health. Some clones in this sample may be carry-over from other donors' samples. The sample taken for sequencing was PBMCs. V is TRBV19 and J is TRBJ2-1; 10 nucleotides agree with TRBD2. This CDR3 reads CASSTASSGSFVNEQFF. CDR3 bases: TGTGCCAGTAGTACCGCTTCTAGCGGGAGTTTTGTAAATGAGCAGTTCTTC.